A selection of T cell receptor beta chains follows, all from one sample in a study of control samples from healthy donors and cancer patients. Clones were read by immunoSEQ multiplex PCR, and TCRdb kept only the in-frame ones, dropping some. The table lists about 130,000 clones, over 75% of them singletons. Material: blood. These receptors all stem from a man aged 35-49 years in good health. CDR3s include the opening cysteine and the closing phenylalanine or tryptophan. A D gene is named only where the DNA matches it firmly. Where a row states a size, it is once, few, many or the class of an expanded clone; other rows omit it.

J gene: TRBJ2-6
V gene: TRBV7-3
clone size: once
D gene: TRBD1
CDR3 DNA: TGTGCCAGCAGCTTAAGGGGACAGGGGGCTTCCTCTGGGGCCAACGTCCTGACTTTC
CDR3 protein: CASSLRGQGASSGANVLTF

J gene: TRBJ2-2
V gene: TRBV7-8
clone size: .
D gene: .
CDR3 DNA: TGTGCCAGCAGCTTAGGTCGGGGTGCCGGGGAGCTGTTTTTT
CDR3 protein: CASSLGRGAGELFF

J gene: TRBJ2-6
V gene: TRBV18
clone size: .
D gene: TRBD1
CDR3 DNA: TGTGCCAGCTCAAACTCGAAAGGGACAGGGCGTTCTGGGGCCAACGTCCTGACTTTC
CDR3 protein: CASSNSKGTGRSGANVLTF

J gene: TRBJ2-7
V gene: TRBV10-3
clone size: .
D gene: .
CDR3 DNA: TGTGCCATCAGTGACAGGGGTGACGAGCAGTACTTC
CDR3 protein: CAISDRGDEQYF

J gene: TRBJ1-1
V gene: TRBV19
clone size: .
D gene: .
CDR3 DNA: TGTGCCAGTAGTTTCTCCAGTCGAGGGGCTGAAGCTTTCTTT
CDR3 protein: CASSFSSRGAEAFF

J gene: TRBJ2-7
V gene: TRBV6-1
clone size: .
D gene: TRBD1
CDR3 DNA: TGTGCCAGCAGTGAAACAGGGGGCGTCGAGCAGTACTTC
CDR3 protein: CASSETGGVEQYF

J gene: TRBJ1-3
V gene: TRBV11-3
clone size: .
D gene: TRBD1
CDR3 DNA: TGTGCCAGCAGCCCGGGCGGGACAGGCATTGGAAACACCATATATTTT
CDR3 protein: CASSPGGTGIGNTIYF

J gene: TRBJ1-2
V gene: TRBV19
clone size: .
D gene: .
CDR3 DNA: TGTGCCAGTAGTATAGATCCAGGGAACGCTAGGCATGGCTACACCTTC
CDR3 protein: CASSIDPGNARHGYTF

J gene: TRBJ2-1
V gene: TRBV5-5
clone size: once
D gene: .
CDR3 DNA: TGTGCCAGCAGCTTGGAACGGTTCTCCTACAATGAGCAGTTCTTC
CDR3 protein: CASSLERFSYNEQFF

J gene: TRBJ2-7
V gene: TRBV9
clone size: .
D gene: .
CDR3 DNA: TGTGCCAGCAGCGCTCCCGGGTCCTCCTACGAGCAGTACTTC
CDR3 protein: CASSAPGSSYEQYF

J gene: TRBJ1-1
V gene: TRBV7-9
clone size: .
D gene: .
CDR3 DNA: TGTGCCAGCAGCCCGCTGAACACTGAAGCTTTCTTT
CDR3 protein: CASSPLNTEAFF

J gene: TRBJ2-1
V gene: TRBV11-3
clone size: .
D gene: .
CDR3 DNA: TGTGCCAGCAGCTTTTCCTCCTACAATGAGCAGTTCTTC
CDR3 protein: CASSFSSYNEQFF

J gene: TRBJ2-5
V gene: TRBV29-1
clone size: .
D gene: .
CDR3 DNA: TGCAGCGTTTTGACAGTGGGGGAGACCCAGTACTTC
CDR3 protein: CSVLTVGETQYF

J gene: TRBJ1-1
V gene: TRBV5-6
clone size: .
D gene: .
CDR3 DNA: TGTGCCAGCAGCTTGGCCTGGGCAGTAAAGAACACTGAAGCTTTCTTT
CDR3 protein: CASSLAWAVKNTEAFF

J gene: TRBJ2-3
V gene: TRBV6-5
clone size: .
D gene: .
CDR3 DNA: TGTGCCAGCAGTTACACTCCTAGCACAGATACGCAGTATTTT
CDR3 protein: CASSYTPSTDTQYF

J gene: TRBJ2-1
V gene: TRBV5-1
clone size: .
D gene: .
CDR3 DNA: TGCGCCAGCAGCCTGCCGGATAGAAAGGGAGCCAACAATGAGCAGTTCTTC
CDR3 protein: CASSLPDRKGANNEQFF

J gene: TRBJ1-1
V gene: TRBV7-6
clone size: .
D gene: .
CDR3 DNA: TGTGCCAGCAGCAGTCAGGGATCGCTGAACACTGAAGCTTTCTTT
CDR3 protein: CASSSQGSLNTEAFF

J gene: TRBJ1-3
V gene: TRBV4-1
clone size: once
D gene: .
CDR3 DNA: TGCGCCAGCAGCCAAGGAACAGGTTTAGGCTCTGGAAACACCATATATTTT
CDR3 protein: CASSQGTGLGSGNTIYF

J gene: TRBJ1-1
V gene: TRBV12-3/TRBV12-4
clone size: .
D gene: .
CDR3 DNA: TGTGCCAGCAGTTTAGCGCAGAACACTGAAGCTTTCTTT
CDR3 protein: CASSLAQNTEAFF

J gene: TRBJ1-3
V gene: TRBV28
clone size: .
D gene: .
CDR3 DNA: TGTGCCAGCAGTTCCGTAGATCCTGGAAACACCATATATTTT
CDR3 protein: CASSSVDPGNTIYF

J gene: TRBJ2-7
V gene: TRBV5-1
clone size: .
D gene: .
CDR3 DNA: TGCGCCAGCAGCTTGGCCCTTGCTCCCGGGGGCGAGCAGTACTTC
CDR3 protein: CASSLALAPGGEQYF

J gene: TRBJ2-1
V gene: TRBV9
clone size: .
D gene: .
CDR3 DNA: TGTGCCAGCAGCACCCTTTTGGCGGGGTCTTACAATGAGCAGTTCTTC
CDR3 protein: CASSTLLAGSYNEQFF

J gene: TRBJ2-3
V gene: TRBV3-1/TRBV3-2
clone size: .
D gene: TRBD2
CDR3 DNA: TGTGCCAGCAGCCAAGATGTGGGTAGCGGGGGGCCGCAGTATTTT
CDR3 protein: CASSQDVGSGGPQYF

J gene: TRBJ1-2
V gene: TRBV30
clone size: .
D gene: .
CDR3 DNA: TGTGCCTGGAGTGTACCTGAGGGGTTCCGTGGCTACACCTTC
CDR3 protein: CAWSVPEGFRGYTF

J gene: TRBJ2-1
V gene: TRBV7-6
clone size: once
D gene: TRBD2
CDR3 DNA: TGTGCCAGCAGCTTAGCGGTGGCTAGCGGGGAGAGCAAGTTCTTC
CDR3 protein: CASSLAVASGESKFF

J gene: TRBJ2-7
V gene: TRBV3-1/TRBV3-2
clone size: .
D gene: TRBD1
CDR3 DNA: TGTGCCAGCAGCAGCTCCGGGACAGGGACGAGTCCGCAGTACTTC
CDR3 protein: CASSSSGTGTSPQYF

J gene: TRBJ1-2
V gene: TRBV6-1
clone size: .
D gene: .
CDR3 DNA: TGTGCCAGCAGTGAACCGAGGGGTTTCGGTGGCTACACCTTC
CDR3 protein: CASSEPRGFGGYTF

J gene: TRBJ2-3
V gene: TRBV2
clone size: once
D gene: .
CDR3 DNA: TGTGCCAGCAGGCGGGGCTCACACACAGATACGCAGTATTTT
CDR3 protein: CASRRGSHTDTQYF

J gene: TRBJ1-2
V gene: TRBV7-6
clone size: .
D gene: .
CDR3 DNA: TGTGCCAGCAGCTCTTCCAATATCCCGGCATATGGCTACACCTTC
CDR3 protein: CASSSSNIPAYGYTF

J gene: TRBJ1-1
V gene: TRBV11-2
clone size: .
D gene: .
CDR3 DNA: TGTGCCAGCAGCTTATTAAGGGTGGGCACTGAAGCTTTCTTT
CDR3 protein: CASSLLRVGTEAFF

J gene: TRBJ1-6
V gene: TRBV7-2
clone size: .
D gene: .
CDR3 DNA: TGTGCCAGCAGCTCGGGGGGAGAAAATTCACCCCTCCACTTT
CDR3 protein: CASSSGGENSPLHF

J gene: TRBJ1-2
V gene: TRBV6-5
clone size: .
D gene: .
CDR3 DNA: TGTGCCAGCAGTTACCACGGGGTCGGGGGTAGCTATGGCTACACCTTC
CDR3 protein: CASSYHGVGGSYGYTF

J gene: TRBJ2-7
V gene: TRBV7-9
clone size: .
D gene: .
CDR3 DNA: TGTGCCAGCAGCTTAGGTCAGGGGTTAGGTATGTACGACGAGCAGTACTTC
CDR3 protein: CASSLGQGLGMYDEQYF

J gene: TRBJ2-3
V gene: TRBV5-1
clone size: .
D gene: TRBD2
CDR3 DNA: TGCGCCAGCAGCTTACTAGCGGGGGGGGTCACTAGCACAGATACGCAGTATTTT
CDR3 protein: CASSLLAGGVTSTDTQYF

J gene: TRBJ1-2
V gene: TRBV6-5
clone size: .
D gene: TRBD1
CDR3 DNA: TGTGCCAGCAGTTACCGCGGACAGGGGGCGCCGTATGGCTACACCTTC
CDR3 protein: CASSYRGQGAPYGYTF

J gene: TRBJ1-1
V gene: TRBV12-5
clone size: .
D gene: .
CDR3 DNA: TGTGCTAGTGGTTTGGGTCTTGAGATGAACACTGAAGCTTTCTTT
CDR3 protein: CASGLGLEMNTEAFF

J gene: TRBJ1-3
V gene: TRBV5-1
clone size: .
D gene: .
CDR3 DNA: TGCGCCAGCAGCCTAAATCCTGGGGGGCTCTCTGGAAACACCATATATTTT
CDR3 protein: CASSLNPGGLSGNTIYF

J gene: TRBJ2-7
V gene: TRBV27
clone size: .
D gene: .
CDR3 DNA: TGTGCCAGCAGTTTATCTGGAGTATCAGGGTGGTACGAGCAGTACTTC
CDR3 protein: CASSLSGVSGWYEQYF

J gene: TRBJ1-2
V gene: TRBV5-6
clone size: .
D gene: .
CDR3 DNA: TGTGCCAGCAGCTTGGTGGACACTCCCAACTATGGCTACACCTTC
CDR3 protein: CASSLVDTPNYGYTF

J gene: TRBJ2-5
V gene: TRBV5-1
clone size: .
D gene: TRBD1
CDR3 DNA: TGCGCCAGCAGACCTACAGGGGGAGGTAGAGAGACCCAGTACTTC
CDR3 protein: CASRPTGGGRETQYF

J gene: TRBJ1-1
V gene: TRBV27
clone size: .
D gene: .
CDR3 DNA: TGTGCCAGCAGTTTATCGCCGTCCAAGGGTACTGAAGCTTTCTTT
CDR3 protein: CASSLSPSKGTEAFF

J gene: TRBJ2-3
V gene: TRBV5-4
clone size: .
D gene: .
CDR3 DNA: TGTGCCAGCAGCGCGGTAGGGGGGTCCACAGATACGCAGTATTTT
CDR3 protein: CASSAVGGSTDTQYF

J gene: TRBJ2-6
V gene: TRBV7-9
clone size: .
D gene: .
CDR3 DNA: TGTGCCAGCAGCTTAGGGCCCAGACGCAGCTCTGGGGCCAACGTCCTGACTTTC
CDR3 protein: CASSLGPRRSSGANVLTF

J gene: TRBJ1-1
V gene: TRBV2
clone size: .
D gene: .
CDR3 DNA: TGTGCCAGCAGCGAAACCTTAAGCACTGAAGCTTTCTTT
CDR3 protein: CASSETLSTEAFF

J gene: TRBJ2-3
V gene: TRBV7-9
clone size: .
D gene: .
CDR3 DNA: TGTGCCAGCAACCGGGTTCTCGCCACAGATACGCAGTATTTT
CDR3 protein: CASNRVLATDTQYF